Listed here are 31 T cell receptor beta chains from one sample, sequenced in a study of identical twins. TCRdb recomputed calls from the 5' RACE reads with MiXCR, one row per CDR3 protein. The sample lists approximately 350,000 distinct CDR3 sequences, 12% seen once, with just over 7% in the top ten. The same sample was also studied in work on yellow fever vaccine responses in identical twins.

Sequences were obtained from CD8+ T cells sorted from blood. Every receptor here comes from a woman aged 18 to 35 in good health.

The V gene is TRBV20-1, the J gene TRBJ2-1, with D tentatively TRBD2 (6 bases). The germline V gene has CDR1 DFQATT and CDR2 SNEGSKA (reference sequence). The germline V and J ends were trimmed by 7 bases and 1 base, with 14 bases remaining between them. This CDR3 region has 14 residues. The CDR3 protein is CSVPSAISYNEQFF. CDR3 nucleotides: TGCAGTGTGCCTAGCGCCATTTCCTACAATGAGCAGTTCTTC.

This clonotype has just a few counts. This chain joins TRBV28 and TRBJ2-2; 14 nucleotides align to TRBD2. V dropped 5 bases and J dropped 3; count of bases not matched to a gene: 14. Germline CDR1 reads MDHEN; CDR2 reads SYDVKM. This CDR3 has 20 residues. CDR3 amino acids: CASSAPPGLAGGVDTGELFF. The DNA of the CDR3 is TGTGCCAGCAGTGCCCCCCCCGGACTAGCGGGGGGAGTTGACACCGGGGAGCTGTTTTTT.

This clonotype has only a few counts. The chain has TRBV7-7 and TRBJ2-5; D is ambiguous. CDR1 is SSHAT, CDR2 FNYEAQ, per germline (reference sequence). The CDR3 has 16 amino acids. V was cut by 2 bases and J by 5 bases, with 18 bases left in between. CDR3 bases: TGTGCCAGCAGCTTATGGGGAAATACAGTTTCGGAGACCCAGTACTTC. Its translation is CASSLWGNTVSETQYF. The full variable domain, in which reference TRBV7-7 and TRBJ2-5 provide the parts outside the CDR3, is GAGVSQSPRYKVTKRGQDVTLRCDPISSHATLYWYQQALGQGPEFLTYFNYEAQPDKSGLPSDRFSAERPEGSISTLTIQRTEQRDSAMYRCASSLWGNTVSETQYFGPGTRLLVL.

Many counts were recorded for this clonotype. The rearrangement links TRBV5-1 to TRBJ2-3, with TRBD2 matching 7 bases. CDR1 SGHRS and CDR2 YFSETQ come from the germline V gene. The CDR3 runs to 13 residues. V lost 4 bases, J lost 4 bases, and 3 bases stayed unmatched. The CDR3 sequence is CASSPGGPDTQYF. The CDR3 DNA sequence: TGCGCCAGCAGCCCGGGAGGCCCAGATACGCAGTATTTT.

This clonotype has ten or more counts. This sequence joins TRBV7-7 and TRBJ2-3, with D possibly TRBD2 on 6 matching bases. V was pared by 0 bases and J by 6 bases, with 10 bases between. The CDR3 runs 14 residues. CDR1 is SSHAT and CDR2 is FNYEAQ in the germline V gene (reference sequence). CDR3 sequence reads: CASSLAGGLDTQYF. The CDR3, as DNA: TGTGCCAGCAGCTTAGCGGGGGGTTTGGATACGCAGTATTTT.

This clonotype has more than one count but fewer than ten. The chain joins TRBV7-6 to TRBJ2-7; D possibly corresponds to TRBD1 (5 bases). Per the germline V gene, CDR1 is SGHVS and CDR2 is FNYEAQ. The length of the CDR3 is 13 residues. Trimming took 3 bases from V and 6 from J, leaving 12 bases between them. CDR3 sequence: CASSLGHGIEQYF. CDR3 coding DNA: TGTGCCAGCAGCTTGGGGCATGGGATCGAGCAGTACTTC.

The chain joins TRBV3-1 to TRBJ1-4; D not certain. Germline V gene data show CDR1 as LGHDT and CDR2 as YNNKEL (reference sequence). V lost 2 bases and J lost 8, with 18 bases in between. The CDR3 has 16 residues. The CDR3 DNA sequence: TGTGCCAGCAGCCAAAACCCAGAGGGAGCACGAGAAAAACTGTTTTTT. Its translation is CASSQNPEGAREKLFF.

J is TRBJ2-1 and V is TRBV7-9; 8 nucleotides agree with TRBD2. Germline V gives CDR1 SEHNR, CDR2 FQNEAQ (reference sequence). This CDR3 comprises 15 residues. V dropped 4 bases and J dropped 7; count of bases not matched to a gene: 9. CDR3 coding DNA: TGTGCCAGCAGCTCTCGGGAGGGGTCTCTTAATGAGCAGTTCTTC. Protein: CASSSREGSLNEQFF.

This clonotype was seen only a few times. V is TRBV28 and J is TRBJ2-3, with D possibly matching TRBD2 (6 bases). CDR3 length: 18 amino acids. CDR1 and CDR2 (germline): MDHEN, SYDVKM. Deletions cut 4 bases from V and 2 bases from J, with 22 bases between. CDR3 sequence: CASSSESRDSPATDTQYF. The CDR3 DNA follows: TGTGCCAGCAGTTCGGAAAGCCGGGACTCCCCCGCCACAGATACGCAGTATTTT.

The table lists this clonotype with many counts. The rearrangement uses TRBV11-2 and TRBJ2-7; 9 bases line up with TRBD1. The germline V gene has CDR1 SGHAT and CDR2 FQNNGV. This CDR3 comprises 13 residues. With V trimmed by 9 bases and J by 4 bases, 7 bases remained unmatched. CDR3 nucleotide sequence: TGTGCCAGTTTGGAGACAGGGGGATACGAGCAGTACGTC. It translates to CASLETGGYEQYV.

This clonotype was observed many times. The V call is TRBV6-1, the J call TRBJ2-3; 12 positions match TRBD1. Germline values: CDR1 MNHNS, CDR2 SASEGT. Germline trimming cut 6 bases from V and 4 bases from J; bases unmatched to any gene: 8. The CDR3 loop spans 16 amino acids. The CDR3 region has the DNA TGTGCCAGCAGACCCCGGGGACAGGGGGCCTCAGATACGCAGTATTTT. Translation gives CASRPRGQGASDTQYF.

The DNA of the CDR3 is TGTGCCAGCAGCGTAGTCGAGACTAGCGGGGGAGGTGAGCAGTTCTTC. Residues: CASSVVETSGGGEQFF. The rearrangement links TRBV9 to TRBJ2-1; 12 bases are a match to TRBD2. The trim removed 0 bases at V and 9 bases at J, leaving 7 bases unmatched. Germline-derived CDR1 and CDR2 are SGDLS and YYNGEE. The CDR3 length is 16 residues. The variable domain in full, completed from reference TRBV9 and TRBJ2-1, reads DSGVTQTPKHLITATGQRVTLRCSPRSGDLSVYWYQQSLDQGLQFLIQYYNGEERAKGNILERFSAQQFPDLHSELNLSSLELGDSALYFCASSVVETSGGGEQFFGPGTRLTVL.

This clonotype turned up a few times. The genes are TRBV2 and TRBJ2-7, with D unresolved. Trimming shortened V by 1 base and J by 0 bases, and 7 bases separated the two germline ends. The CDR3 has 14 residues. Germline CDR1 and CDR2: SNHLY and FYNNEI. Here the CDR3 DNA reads TGTGCCAGCAGTGAAGGACTGTACTCCTACGAGCAGTACTTC. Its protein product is CASSEGLYSYEQYF.

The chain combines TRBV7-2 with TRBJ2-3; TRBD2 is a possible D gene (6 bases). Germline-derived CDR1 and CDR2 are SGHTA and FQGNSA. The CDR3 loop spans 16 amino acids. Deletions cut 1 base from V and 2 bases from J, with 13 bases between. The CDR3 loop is CASSLDRGYSTDTQYF. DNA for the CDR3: TGTGCCAGCAGCTTAGACCGGGGGTACTCCACAGATACGCAGTATTTT.

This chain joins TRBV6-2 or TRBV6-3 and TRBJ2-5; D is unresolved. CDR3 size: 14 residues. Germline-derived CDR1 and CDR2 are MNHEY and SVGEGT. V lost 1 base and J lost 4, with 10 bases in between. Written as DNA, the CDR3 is TGTGCCAGCAGTTACTTATCCAGGAGAGAGACCCAGTACTTC. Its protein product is CASSYLSRRETQYF.

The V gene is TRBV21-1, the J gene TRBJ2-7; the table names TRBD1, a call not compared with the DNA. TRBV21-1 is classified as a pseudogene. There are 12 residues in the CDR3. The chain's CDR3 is CASSNRGKEQYV. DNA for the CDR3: TGTGCCAGCAGCAATAGGGGTAAAGAGCAGTACGTC.

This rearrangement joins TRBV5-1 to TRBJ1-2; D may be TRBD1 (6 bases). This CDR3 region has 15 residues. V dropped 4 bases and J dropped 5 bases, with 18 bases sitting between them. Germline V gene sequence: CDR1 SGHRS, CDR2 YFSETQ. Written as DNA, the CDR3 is TGCGCCAGCAGCGCCAAACCAGGGGTGCGGTATGGCTACACCTTC. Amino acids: CASSAKPGVRYGYTF.

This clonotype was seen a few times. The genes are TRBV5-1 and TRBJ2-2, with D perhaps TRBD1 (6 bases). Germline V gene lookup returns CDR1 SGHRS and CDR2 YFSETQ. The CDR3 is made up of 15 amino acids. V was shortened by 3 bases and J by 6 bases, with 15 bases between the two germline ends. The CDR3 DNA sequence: TGCGCCAGCAGCTCGAAACAGGGTCCCGCCGGGGAGCTGTTTTTT. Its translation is CASSSKQGPAGELFF.

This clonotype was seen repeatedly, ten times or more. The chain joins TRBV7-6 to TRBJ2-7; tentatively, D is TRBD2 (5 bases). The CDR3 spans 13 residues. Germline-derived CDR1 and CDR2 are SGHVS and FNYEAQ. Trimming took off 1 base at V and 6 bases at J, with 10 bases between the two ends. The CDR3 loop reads CASSLERGREQYF. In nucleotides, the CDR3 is TGTGCCAGCAGCTTAGAACGGGGTCGCGAGCAGTACTTC.

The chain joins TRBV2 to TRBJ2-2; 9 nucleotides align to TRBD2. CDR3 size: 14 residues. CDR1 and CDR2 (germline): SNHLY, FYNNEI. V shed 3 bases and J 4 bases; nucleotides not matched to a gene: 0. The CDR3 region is CASSEGLATGELFF. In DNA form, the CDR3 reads TGTGCCAGCAGTGAGGGACTAGCCACCGGGGAGCTGTTTTTT.

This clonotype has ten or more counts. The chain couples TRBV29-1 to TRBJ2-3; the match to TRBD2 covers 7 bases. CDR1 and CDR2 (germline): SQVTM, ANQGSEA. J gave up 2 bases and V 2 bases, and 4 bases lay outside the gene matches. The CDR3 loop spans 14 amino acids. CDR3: CSVESSGYTDTQYF. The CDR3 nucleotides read TGCAGCGTTGAATCTAGCGGATACACAGATACGCAGTATTTT.

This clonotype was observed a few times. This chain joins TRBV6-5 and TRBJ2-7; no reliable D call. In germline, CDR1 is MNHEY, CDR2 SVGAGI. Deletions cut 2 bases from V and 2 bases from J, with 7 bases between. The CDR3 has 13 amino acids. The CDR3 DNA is TGTGCCAGCAGTTACGGGCTAGCCTACGAGCAGTACTTC. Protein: CASSYGLAYEQYF.

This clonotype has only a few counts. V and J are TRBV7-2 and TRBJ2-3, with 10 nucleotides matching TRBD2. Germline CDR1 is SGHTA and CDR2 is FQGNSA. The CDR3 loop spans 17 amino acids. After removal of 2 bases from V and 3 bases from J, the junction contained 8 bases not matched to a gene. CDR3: CASSLQLAGWVTDTQYF. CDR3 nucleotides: TGTGCCAGCAGCTTACAACTAGCGGGATGGGTTACAGATACGCAGTATTTT.

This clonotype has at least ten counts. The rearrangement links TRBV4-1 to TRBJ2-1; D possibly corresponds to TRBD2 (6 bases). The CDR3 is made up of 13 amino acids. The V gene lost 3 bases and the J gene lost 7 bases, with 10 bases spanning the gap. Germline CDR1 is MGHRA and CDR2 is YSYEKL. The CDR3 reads CASSHGGTNEQFF. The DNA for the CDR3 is TGCGCCAGCAGCCACGGGGGTACGAATGAGCAGTTCTTC.

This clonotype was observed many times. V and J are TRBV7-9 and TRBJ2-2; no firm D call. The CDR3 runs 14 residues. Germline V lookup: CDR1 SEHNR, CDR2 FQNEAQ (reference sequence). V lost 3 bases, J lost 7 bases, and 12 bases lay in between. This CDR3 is CASSFREPLGELFF. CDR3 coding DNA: TGTGCCAGCAGCTTTCGCGAACCGCTCGGGGAGCTGTTTTTT.

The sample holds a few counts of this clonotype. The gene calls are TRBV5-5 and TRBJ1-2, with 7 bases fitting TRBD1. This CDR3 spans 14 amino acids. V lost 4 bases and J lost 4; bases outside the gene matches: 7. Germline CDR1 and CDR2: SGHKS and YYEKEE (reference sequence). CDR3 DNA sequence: TGTGCCAGCAGCGCTGACAGGGTTGGCTATGGCTACACCTTC. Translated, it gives CASSADRVGYGYTF. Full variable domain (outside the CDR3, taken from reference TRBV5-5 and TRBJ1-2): DAGVTQSPTHLIKTRGQQVTLRCSPISGHKSVSWYQQVLGQGPQFIFQYYEKEERGRGNFPDRFSARQFPNYSSELNVNALLLGDSALYLCASSADRVGYGYTFGSGTRLTVV.

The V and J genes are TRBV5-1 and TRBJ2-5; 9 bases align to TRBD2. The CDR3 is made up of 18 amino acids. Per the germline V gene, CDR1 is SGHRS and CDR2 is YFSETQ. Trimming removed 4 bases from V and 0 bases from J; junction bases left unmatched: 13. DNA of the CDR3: TGCGCCAGCAGCCGTGTGGGGGTAGCGGGAGAGAACCAAGAGACCCAGTACTTC. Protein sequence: CASSRVGVAGENQETQYF.

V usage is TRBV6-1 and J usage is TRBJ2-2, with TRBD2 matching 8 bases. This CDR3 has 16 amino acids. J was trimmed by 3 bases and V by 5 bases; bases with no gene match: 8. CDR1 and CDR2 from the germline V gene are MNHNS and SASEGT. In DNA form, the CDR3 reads TGTGCCAGCAGTCCTCGGGAGGGGAGGGACACCGGGGAGCTGTTTTTT. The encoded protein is CASSPREGRDTGELFF.

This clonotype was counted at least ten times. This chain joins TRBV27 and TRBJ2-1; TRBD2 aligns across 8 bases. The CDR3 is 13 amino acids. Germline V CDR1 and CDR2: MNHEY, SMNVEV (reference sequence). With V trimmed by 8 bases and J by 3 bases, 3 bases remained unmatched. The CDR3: CASAAGGYNEQFF. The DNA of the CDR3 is TGTGCCAGCGCGGCGGGAGGCTACAATGAGCAGTTCTTC.

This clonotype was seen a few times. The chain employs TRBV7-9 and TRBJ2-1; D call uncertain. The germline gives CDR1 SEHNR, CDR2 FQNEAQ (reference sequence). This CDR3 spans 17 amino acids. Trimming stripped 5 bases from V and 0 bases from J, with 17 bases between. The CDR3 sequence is CASSPPYDVSSYNEQFF. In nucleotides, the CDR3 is TGTGCCAGCAGCCCACCCTACGACGTTAGCTCCTACAATGAGCAGTTCTTC.

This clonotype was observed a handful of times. CDR3 loop: CASHDITGTYEQYF. For the CDR3, the DNA is TGTGCCAGCCATGACATTACGGGGACCTACGAGCAGTACTTC. The rearrangement joins TRBV6-1 to TRBJ2-7; D is possibly TRBD2 (5 bases). Trimming left V 8 bases short and J 2 bases short, with 16 bases between. Germline CDR1 is MNHNS and CDR2 is SASEGT. CDR3 length equals 14 residues.